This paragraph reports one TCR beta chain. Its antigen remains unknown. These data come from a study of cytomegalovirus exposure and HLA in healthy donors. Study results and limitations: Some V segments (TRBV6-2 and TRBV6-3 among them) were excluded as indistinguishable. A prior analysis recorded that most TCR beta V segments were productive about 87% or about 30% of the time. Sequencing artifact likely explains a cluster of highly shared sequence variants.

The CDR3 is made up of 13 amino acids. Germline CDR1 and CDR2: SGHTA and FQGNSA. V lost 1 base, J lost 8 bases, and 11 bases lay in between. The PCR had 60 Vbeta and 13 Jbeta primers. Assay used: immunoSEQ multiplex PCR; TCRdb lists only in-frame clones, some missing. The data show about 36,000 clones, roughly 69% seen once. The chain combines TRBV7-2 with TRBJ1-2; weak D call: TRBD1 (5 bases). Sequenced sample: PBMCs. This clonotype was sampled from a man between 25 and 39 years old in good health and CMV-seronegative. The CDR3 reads CASSLDGGTGYTF. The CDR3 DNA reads TGTGCCAGCAGCTTAGATGGAGGGACGGGCTACACCTTC.